This is a list of T cell receptor beta chains from one sample in a study of shared clonotypes between healthy human individuals. The method was immunoSEQ multiplex PCR; TCRdb's version includes in-frame clones alone and lacks a portion of them. Among approximately 1.4 million clones listed, 95% to 99% were seen once. Sequencing was carried out using naive CD4+ T cells sorted from blood. All receptors come from a man between 25 and 39 years old in good health. Both conserved end residues are part of each CDR3. Fields, in order: D gene, J gene, V gene, clone size, CDR3 protein, CDR3 DNA. A D gene is named only where the DNA matches it firmly. Clone size is stated in some rows and not others, as once, few, many or a class when expanded.

D: -
J: TRBJ1-5
V: TRBV5-6
size: -
CDR3: CASSLGTNQPQHF
DNA: TGTGCCAGCAGCTTGGGTACCAATCAGCCCCAGCATTTT

D: TRBD1
J: TRBJ1-2
V: TRBV6-6
size: -
CDR3: CASSGETGFGYTF
DNA: TGTGCCAGCAGTGGGGAGACAGGGTTTGGCTACACCTTC

D: -
J: TRBJ1-5
V: TRBV21-1
size: -
CDR3: CASSHGGTGTLSNQPQHF
DNA: TGTGCCAGCAGCCATGGGGGGACAGGGACACTTAGCAATCAGCCCCAGCATTTT

D: TRBD1
J: TRBJ1-4
V: TRBV5-1
size: -
CDR3: CASSLGFGTGTNEKLFF
DNA: TGCGCCAGCAGCTTGGGATTTGGGACAGGGACTAATGAAAAACTGTTTTTT

D: -
J: TRBJ2-1
V: TRBV14
size: -
CDR3: CASSPRQPSSYNEQFF
DNA: TGTGCCAGCAGCCCCCGACAGCCGAGCTCCTACAATGAGCAGTTCTTC

D: -
J: TRBJ1-5
V: TRBV28
size: -
CDR3: CASSPRVGLDQPQHF
DNA: TGTGCCAGCAGCCCTCGGGTAGGGTTGGATCAGCCCCAGCATTTT

D: TRBD1
J: TRBJ2-7
V: TRBV2
size: -
CDR3: CASRRDRNYEQYF
DNA: TGTGCCAGCAGGAGGGACAGAAACTACGAGCAGTACTTC

D: TRBD1
J: TRBJ1-2
V: TRBV5-1
size: -
CDR3: CASSSDRGVGYTF
DNA: TGCGCCAGCAGCTCCGACAGGGGTGTTGGCTACACCTTC

D: -
J: TRBJ2-2
V: TRBV5-6
size: -
CDR3: CASSLGPSNTGELFF
DNA: TGTGCCAGCAGCTTGGGGCCATCGAACACCGGGGAGCTGTTTTTT

D: -
J: TRBJ2-5
V: TRBV18
size: -
CDR3: CASSPQKIQETQYF
DNA: TGTGCCAGCTCACCCCAGAAAATTCAAGAGACCCAGTACTTC

D: TRBD2
J: TRBJ2-1
V: TRBV5-1
size: -
CDR3: CASSYTSGTYNEQFF
DNA: TGCGCCAGCAGCTACACTAGCGGGACCTACAATGAGCAGTTCTTC

D: TRBD2
J: TRBJ2-1
V: TRBV10-1
size: once
CDR3: CASSDLEGTSGRNEQFF
DNA: TGCGCCAGCAGTGACCTCGAGGGGACTAGCGGGAGGAATGAGCAGTTCTTC

D: -
J: TRBJ2-2
V: TRBV18
size: -
CDR3: CASSPKSQPTGELFF
DNA: TGTGCCAGCTCACCAAAGTCACAGCCTACCGGGGAGCTGTTTTTT

D: -
J: TRBJ1-1
V: TRBV18
size: once
CDR3: CASSPRARGSEAFF
DNA: TGTGCCAGCTCACCACGGGCTCGGGGGAGTGAAGCTTTCTTT

D: -
J: TRBJ2-2
V: TRBV11-2
size: -
CDR3: CASSLDRSYTGELFF
DNA: TGTGCCAGCAGCTTAGATCGATCATACACCGGGGAGCTGTTTTTT

D: TRBD1
J: TRBJ1-4
V: TRBV6-5
size: -
CDR3: CASSSQTGGDEKLFF
DNA: TGTGCCAGCAGTTCCCAGACAGGGGGTGATGAAAAACTGTTTTTT

D: -
J: TRBJ1-2
V: TRBV4-3
size: -
CDR3: CASSQRGRIFYGYTF
DNA: TGCGCCAGCAGCCAACGCGGCCGCATCTTCTATGGCTACACCTTC

D: -
J: TRBJ2-2
V: TRBV11-2
size: -
CDR3: CASSFVTSREGNTGELFF
DNA: TGTGCCAGCAGCTTCGTCACTTCTCGAGAGGGGAACACCGGGGAGCTGTTTTTT

D: -
J: TRBJ2-2
V: TRBV28
size: -
CDR3: CASSLPGELFF
DNA: TGTGCCAGCAGTTTACCTGGGGAGCTGTTTTTT

D: TRBD1
J: TRBJ2-2
V: TRBV5-1
size: -
CDR3: CASSLALTDRGYRSTGELFF
DNA: TGCGCCAGCAGCTTGGCACTCACGGACAGGGGGTATCGTAGCACCGGGGAGCTGTTTTTT

D: TRBD1
J: TRBJ1-5
V: TRBV2
size: -
CDR3: CASRPRDRGAVQPQHF
DNA: TGTGCCAGCAGACCCCGGGACAGGGGAGCGGTTCAGCCCCAGCATTTT

D: TRBD1
J: TRBJ1-5
V: TRBV2
size: -
CDR3: CASSDWQGVNNQPQHF
DNA: TGTGCCAGCAGTGATTGGCAGGGGGTGAACAATCAGCCCCAGCATTTT

D: -
J: TRBJ1-4
V: TRBV7-2
size: -
CDR3: CASSEDSPREKLFF
DNA: TGTGCCAGCAGCGAAGACTCTCCGAGAGAAAAACTGTTTTTT

D: -
J: TRBJ2-3
V: TRBV5-4
size: -
CDR3: CASSLTTASTDTQYF
DNA: TGTGCCAGCAGCTTGACGACAGCTAGCACAGATACGCAGTATTTT

D: TRBD2
J: TRBJ2-5
V: TRBV19
size: -
CDR3: CASSIVATSGQETQYF
DNA: TGTGCCAGTAGTATAGTCGCTACTAGCGGCCAAGAGACCCAGTACTTC

D: -
J: TRBJ1-3
V: TRBV15
size: -
CDR3: CATSREFRSGNTIYF
DNA: TGTGCCACCAGCAGAGAATTTCGCTCTGGAAACACCATATATTTT

D: TRBD1
J: TRBJ2-4
V: TRBV5-1
size: -
CDR3: CASSPDRADKNIQYF
DNA: TGCGCCAGCAGCCCGGACAGGGCGGACAAAAACATTCAGTACTTC

D: -
J: TRBJ2-7
V: TRBV27
size: -
CDR3: CASSFGGPVSYEQYF
DNA: TGTGCCAGCAGTTTTGGCGGGCCCGTATCCTACGAGCAGTACTTC

D: -
J: TRBJ1-3
V: TRBV7-9
size: -
CDR3: CASSLPPASNTIYF
DNA: TGTGCCAGCAGCTTACCTCCGGCATCAAACACCATATATTTT

D: TRBD1
J: TRBJ2-1
V: TRBV28
size: -
CDR3: CASSVTAQGFDEQFF
DNA: TGTGCCAGCTCCGTTACCGCACAGGGGTTCGATGAGCAGTTCTTC

D: -
J: TRBJ2-1
V: TRBV28
size: -
CDR3: CASSFPKGAGAYNEQFF
DNA: TGTGCCAGCAGTTTCCCGAAGGGGGCGGGGGCCTACAATGAGCAGTTCTTC

D: TRBD1
J: TRBJ2-5
V: TRBV5-1
size: -
CDR3: CASSLRQGSRETQYF
DNA: TGCGCCAGCAGCCTTAGACAGGGGAGTCGCGAGACCCAGTACTTC

D: -
J: TRBJ2-7
V: TRBV11-2
size: -
CDR3: CASSGLRDFLLEQYF
DNA: TGTGCCAGCAGCGGTCTTCGGGACTTTTTGCTCGAGCAGTACTTC

D: -
J: TRBJ2-7
V: TRBV15
size: -
CDR3: CATSYQRYEQYF
DNA: TGTGCCACAAGCTACCAGCGGTACGAGCAGTACTTC

D: -
J: TRBJ2-5
V: TRBV5-1
size: -
CDR3: CASSLQGRGEETQYF
DNA: TGCGCCAGCAGCCTCCAGGGGCGGGGAGAAGAGACCCAGTACTTC

D: -
J: TRBJ1-5
V: TRBV6-4
size: -
CDR3: CATTAGGGNQPQHF
DNA: TGTGCCACCACGGCCGGGGGCGGGAATCAGCCCCAGCATTTT

D: TRBD2
J: TRBJ2-7
V: TRBV19
size: -
CDR3: CASSMSWGGAYEQYF
DNA: TGTGCCAGTAGTATGAGTTGGGGGGGTGCCTACGAGCAGTACTTC

D: TRBD2
J: TRBJ2-1
V: TRBV19
size: once
CDR3: CATREDDNEQFF
DNA: TGTGCCACCCGGGAGGATGACAATGAGCAGTTCTTC

D: -
J: TRBJ1-5
V: TRBV28
size: -
CDR3: CASSSGKMGQPQHF
DNA: TGTGCCAGCAGTTCAGGGAAGATGGGTCAGCCCCAGCATTTT

D: -
J: TRBJ2-5
V: TRBV7-6
size: -
CDR3: CASSLILAETQYF
DNA: TGTGCCAGCAGCTTAATACTTGCGGAGACCCAGTACTTC

D: -
J: TRBJ2-1
V: TRBV9
size: -
CDR3: CASSVGKNEQFF
DNA: TGTGCCAGCAGCGTAGGAAAAAATGAGCAGTTCTTC

D: TRBD2
J: TRBJ2-7
V: TRBV5-6
size: -
CDR3: CASSPTWAGEWEQYF
DNA: TGTGCCAGCAGCCCGACTTGGGCGGGAGAGTGGGAGCAGTACTTC

D: -
J: TRBJ1-4
V: TRBV27
size: -
CDR3: CASSPRGTANEKLFF
DNA: TGTGCCAGCAGTCCGCGAGGGACCGCTAATGAAAAACTGTTTTTT

D: TRBD1
J: TRBJ2-1
V: TRBV2
size: -
CDR3: CASTGQNNEQFF
DNA: TGTGCCAGCACGGGACAGAATAATGAGCAGTTCTTC

D: TRBD2
J: TRBJ2-1
V: TRBV14
size: -
CDR3: CASSQDRGRVYNEQFF
DNA: TGTGCCAGCAGCCAAGATCGCGGGAGGGTCTACAATGAGCAGTTCTTC

D: TRBD2
J: TRBJ2-3
V: TRBV11-2
size: -
CDR3: CASSSLGAGGRTDTQYF
DNA: TGTGCCAGCAGCTCCTTAGGGGCGGGAGGGAGGACAGATACGCAGTATTTT

D: TRBD2
J: TRBJ2-1
V: TRBV18
size: -
CDR3: CASSPPASGSINEQFF
DNA: TGTGCCAGCTCACCACCGGCTAGCGGGAGCATCAATGAGCAGTTCTTC

D: -
J: TRBJ1-2
V: TRBV7-2
size: -
CDR3: CASSLWRTANYGYTF
DNA: TGTGCCAGCAGCTTATGGCGGACAGCTAACTATGGCTACACCTTC

D: TRBD2
J: TRBJ2-1
V: TRBV25-1
size: -
CDR3: CASSDGTSDYNEQFF
DNA: TGTGCCAGCAGTGACGGGACTAGCGACTACAATGAGCAGTTCTTC

D: -
J: TRBJ2-7
V: TRBV5-1
size: -
CDR3: CASSSLPIPSYEQYF
DNA: TGCGCCAGCAGCTCCCTCCCAATACCCTCCTACGAGCAGTACTTC